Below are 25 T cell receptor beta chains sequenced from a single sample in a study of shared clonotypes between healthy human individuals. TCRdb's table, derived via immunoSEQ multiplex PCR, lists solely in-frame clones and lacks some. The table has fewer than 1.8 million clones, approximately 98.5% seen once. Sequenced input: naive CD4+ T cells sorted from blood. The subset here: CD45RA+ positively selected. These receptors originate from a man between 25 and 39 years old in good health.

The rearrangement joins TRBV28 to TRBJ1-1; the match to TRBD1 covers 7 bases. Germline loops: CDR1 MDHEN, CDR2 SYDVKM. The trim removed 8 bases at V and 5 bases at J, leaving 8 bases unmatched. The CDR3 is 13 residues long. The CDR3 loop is CASSQGGDTEAFF. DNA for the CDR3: TGTGCCAGCTCCCAGGGGGGAGATACTGAAGCTTTCTTT.

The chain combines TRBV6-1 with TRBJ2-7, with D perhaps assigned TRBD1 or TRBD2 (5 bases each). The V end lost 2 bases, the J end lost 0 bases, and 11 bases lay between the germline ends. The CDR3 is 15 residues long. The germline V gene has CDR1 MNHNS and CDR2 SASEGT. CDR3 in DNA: TGTGCCAGCAGTGAATCCGGGGCTAGCTCCTACGAGCAGTACTTC. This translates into CASSESGASSYEQYF.

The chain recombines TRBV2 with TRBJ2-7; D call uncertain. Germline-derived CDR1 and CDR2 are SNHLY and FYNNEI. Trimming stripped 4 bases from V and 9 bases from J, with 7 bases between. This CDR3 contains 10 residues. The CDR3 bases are TGTGCCAGCAGTGGTGGCGGGCAGTACTTC. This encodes CASSGGGQYF.

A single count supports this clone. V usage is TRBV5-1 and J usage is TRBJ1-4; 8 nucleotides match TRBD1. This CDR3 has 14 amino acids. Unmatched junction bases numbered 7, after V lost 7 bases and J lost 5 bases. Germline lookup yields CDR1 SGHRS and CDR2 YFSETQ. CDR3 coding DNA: TGCGCCAGCGCTCTGCAGGGGGCCAATGAAAAACTGTTTTTT. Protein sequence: CASALQGANEKLFF.

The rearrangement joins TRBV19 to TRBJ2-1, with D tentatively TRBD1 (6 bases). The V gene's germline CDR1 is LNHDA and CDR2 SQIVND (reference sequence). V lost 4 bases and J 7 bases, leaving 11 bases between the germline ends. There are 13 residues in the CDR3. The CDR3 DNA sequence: TGTGCCAGTAGTAGCAGGGGAACGAATGAGCAGTTCTTC. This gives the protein CASSSRGTNEQFF.

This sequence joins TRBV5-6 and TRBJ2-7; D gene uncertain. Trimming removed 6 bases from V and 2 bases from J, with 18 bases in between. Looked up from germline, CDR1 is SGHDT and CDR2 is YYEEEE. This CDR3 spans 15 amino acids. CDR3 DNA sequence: TGTGCCAGCACGGCTGGGATGGCGACACCCTACGAGCAGTACTTC. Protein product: CASTAGMATPYEQYF. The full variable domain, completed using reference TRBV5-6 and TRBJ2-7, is DAGVTQSPTHLIKTRGQQVTLRCSPKSGHDTVSWYQQALGQGPQFIFQYYEEEERQRGNFPDRFSGHQFPNYSSELNVNALLLGDSALYLCASTAGMATPYEQYFGPGTRLTVT.

The CDR3 region is CASKQPLGLAGGRSNTGELFF. The CDR3 DNA reads TGTGCCAGTAAGCAACCTCTCGGACTAGCGGGAGGACGATCGAACACCGGGGAGCTGTTTTTT. The V and J genes are TRBV19 and TRBJ2-2; 14 bases align to TRBD2. J lost 0 bases, V lost 7 bases, and 16 bases had no gene match. The CDR3 covers 21 residues. Germline V gene data show CDR1 as LNHDA and CDR2 as SQIVND (reference sequence).

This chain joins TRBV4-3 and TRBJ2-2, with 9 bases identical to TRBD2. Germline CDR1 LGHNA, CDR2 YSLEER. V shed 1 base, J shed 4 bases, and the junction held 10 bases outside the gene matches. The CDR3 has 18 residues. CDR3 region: CASSQVFAAGGLTGELFF. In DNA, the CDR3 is TGCGCCAGCAGCCAAGTGTTTGCAGCGGGAGGCCTCACCGGGGAGCTGTTTTTT.

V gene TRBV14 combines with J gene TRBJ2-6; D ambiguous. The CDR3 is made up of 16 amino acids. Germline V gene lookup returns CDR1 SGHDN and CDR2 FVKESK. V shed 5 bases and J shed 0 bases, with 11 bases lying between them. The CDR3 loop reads CASSDQVDSGANVLTF. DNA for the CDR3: TGTGCCAGCAGCGATCAGGTGGACTCTGGGGCCAACGTCCTGACTTTC. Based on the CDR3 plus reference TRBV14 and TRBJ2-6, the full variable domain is EAGVTQFPSHSVIEKGQTVTLRCDPISGHDNLYWYRRVMGKEIKFLLHFVKESKQDESGMPNNRFLAERTGGTYSTLKVQPAELEDSGVYFCASSDQVDSGANVLTFGAGSRLTVL.

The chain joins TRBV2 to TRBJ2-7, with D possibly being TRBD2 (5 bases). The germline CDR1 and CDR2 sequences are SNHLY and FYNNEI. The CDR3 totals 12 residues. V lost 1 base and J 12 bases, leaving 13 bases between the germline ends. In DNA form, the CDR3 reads TGTGCCAGCAGTGAAGGGGGAGCGTTCGGGTACTTC. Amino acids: CASSEGGAFGYF.

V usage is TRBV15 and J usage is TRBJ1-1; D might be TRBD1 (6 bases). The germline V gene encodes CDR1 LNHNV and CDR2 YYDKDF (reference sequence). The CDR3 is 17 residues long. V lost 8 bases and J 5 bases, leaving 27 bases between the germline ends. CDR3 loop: CATSNPRGKLPGTEAFF. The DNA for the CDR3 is TGTGCCACCTCGAACCCCAGGGGAAAACTCCCGGGGACTGAAGCTTTCTTT.

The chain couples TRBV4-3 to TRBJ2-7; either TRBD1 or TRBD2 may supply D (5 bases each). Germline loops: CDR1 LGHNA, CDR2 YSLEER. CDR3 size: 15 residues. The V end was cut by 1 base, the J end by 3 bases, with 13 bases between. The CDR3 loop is CASSQAGAAVYEQYF. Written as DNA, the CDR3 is TGCGCCAGCAGCCAAGCCGGGGCAGCGGTCTACGAGCAGTACTTC.

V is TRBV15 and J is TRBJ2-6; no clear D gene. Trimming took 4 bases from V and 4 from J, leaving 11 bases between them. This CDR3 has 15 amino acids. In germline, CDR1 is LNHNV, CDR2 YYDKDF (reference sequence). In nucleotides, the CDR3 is TGTGCCACCAGCACCGCCGGGTTGGGGGCCAACGTCCTGACTTTC. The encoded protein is CATSTAGLGANVLTF.

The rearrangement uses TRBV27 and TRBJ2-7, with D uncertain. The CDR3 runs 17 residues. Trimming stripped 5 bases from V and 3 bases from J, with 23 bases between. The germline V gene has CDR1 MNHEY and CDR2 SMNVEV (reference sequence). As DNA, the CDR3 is TGTGCCAGCAGTCCCATCCTGCGTAGCCTTTACGGCTACGAGCAGTACTTC. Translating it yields CASSPILRSLYGYEQYF.

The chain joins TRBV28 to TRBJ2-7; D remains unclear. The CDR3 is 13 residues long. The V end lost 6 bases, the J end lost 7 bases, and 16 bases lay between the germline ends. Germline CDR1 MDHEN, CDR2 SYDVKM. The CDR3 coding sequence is TGTGCCAGCAGCCTTCGGGCCCCCTTGGAGCAGTACTTC. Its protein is CASSLRAPLEQYF.

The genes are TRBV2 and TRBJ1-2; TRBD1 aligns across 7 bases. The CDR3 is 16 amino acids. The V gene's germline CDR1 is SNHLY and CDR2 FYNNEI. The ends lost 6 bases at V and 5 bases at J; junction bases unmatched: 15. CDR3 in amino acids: CASSQQGSSPLYGYTF. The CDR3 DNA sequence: TGTGCCAGCAGCCAACAGGGGTCTTCCCCCCTTTATGGCTACACCTTC.

Written as DNA, the CDR3 is TGCAGCGTCCGCGGGAGTGGACACGAGCAGTACTTC. Protein sequence: CSVRGSGHEQYF. The chain couples TRBV29-1 to TRBJ2-7; 7 bases are shared with TRBD2. CDR3 size: 12 residues. CDR1 SQVTM and CDR2 ANQGSEA come from the germline V gene. V gave up 6 bases and J gave up 5 bases; unmatched junction bases: 7.

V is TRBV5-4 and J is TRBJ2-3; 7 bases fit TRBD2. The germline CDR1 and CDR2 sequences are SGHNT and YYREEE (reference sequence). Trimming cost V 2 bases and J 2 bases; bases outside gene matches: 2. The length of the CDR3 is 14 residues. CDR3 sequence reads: CASSLLAYTDTQYF. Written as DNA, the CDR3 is TGTGCCAGCAGCTTACTAGCGTACACAGATACGCAGTATTTT.

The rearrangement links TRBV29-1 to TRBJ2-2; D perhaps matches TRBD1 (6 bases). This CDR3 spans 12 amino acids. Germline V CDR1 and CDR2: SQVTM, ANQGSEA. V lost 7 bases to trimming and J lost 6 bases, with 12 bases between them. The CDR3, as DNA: TGCAGCGCGCAAAAGGGGGCCGGGGAGCTGTTTTTT. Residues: CSAQKGAGELFF.

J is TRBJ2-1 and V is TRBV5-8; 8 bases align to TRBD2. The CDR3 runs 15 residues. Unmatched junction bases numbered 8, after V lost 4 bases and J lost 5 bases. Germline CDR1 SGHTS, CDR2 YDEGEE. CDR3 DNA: TGTGCCAGCAGCCCATGGACTAGCTTGCACAATGAGCAGTTCTTC. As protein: CASSPWTSLHNEQFF.

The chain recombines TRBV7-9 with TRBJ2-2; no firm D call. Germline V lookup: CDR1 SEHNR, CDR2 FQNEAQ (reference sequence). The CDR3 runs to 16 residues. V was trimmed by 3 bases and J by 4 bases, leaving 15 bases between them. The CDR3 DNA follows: TGTGCCAGCAGCTTCGAAGAGGATGTGAGCACCGGGGAGCTGTTTTTT. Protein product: CASSFEEDVSTGELFF.

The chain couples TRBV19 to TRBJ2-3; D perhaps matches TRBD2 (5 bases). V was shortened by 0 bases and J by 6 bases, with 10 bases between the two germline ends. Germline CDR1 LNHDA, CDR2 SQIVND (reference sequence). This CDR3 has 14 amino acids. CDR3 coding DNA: TGTGCCAGTAGTATAGATGGAGGCGTCGATACGCAGTATTTT. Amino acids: CASSIDGGVDTQYF. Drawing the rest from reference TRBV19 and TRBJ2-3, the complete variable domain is DGGITQSPKYLFRKEGQNVTLSCEQNLNHDAMYWYRQDPGQGLRLIYYSQIVNDFQKGDIAEGYSVSREKKESFPLTVTSAQKNPTAFYLCASSIDGGVDTQYFGPGTRLTVL.

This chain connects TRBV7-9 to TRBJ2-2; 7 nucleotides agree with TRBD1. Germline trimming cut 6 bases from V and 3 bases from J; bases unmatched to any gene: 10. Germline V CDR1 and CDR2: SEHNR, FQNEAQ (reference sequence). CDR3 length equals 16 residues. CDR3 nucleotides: TGTGCCAGCAGTTCCACAGGGGAATCCTACACCGGGGAGCTGTTTTTT. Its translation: CASSSTGESYTGELFF. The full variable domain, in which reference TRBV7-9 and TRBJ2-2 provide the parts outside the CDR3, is DTGVSQNPRHKITKRGQNVTFRCDPISEHNRLYWYRQTLGQGPEFLTYFQNEAQLEKSRLLSDRFSAERPKGSFSTLEIQRTEQGDSAMYLCASSSTGESYTGELFFGEGSRLTVL.

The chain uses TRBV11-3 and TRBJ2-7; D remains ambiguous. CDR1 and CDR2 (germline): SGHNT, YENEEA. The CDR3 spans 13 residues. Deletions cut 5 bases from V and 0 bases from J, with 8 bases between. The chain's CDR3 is CASSPRASYEQYF. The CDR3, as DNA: TGTGCCAGCAGCCCTAGGGCCTCCTACGAGCAGTACTTC.

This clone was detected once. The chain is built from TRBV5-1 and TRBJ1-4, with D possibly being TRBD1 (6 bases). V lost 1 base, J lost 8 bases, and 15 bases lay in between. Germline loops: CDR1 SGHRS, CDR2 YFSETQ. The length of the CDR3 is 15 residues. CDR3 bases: TGCGCCAGCAGCTTGCGGGGACACCCAACGGAAAAACTGTTTTTT. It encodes CASSLRGHPTEKLFF.